Given below is one TCR beta chain in context. Using immunoSEQ multiplex PCR, the repertoire was profiled, and TCRdb retains in-frame clones only, with some absent. This table has about 81,000 clones, about 93% appearing once. These data belong to a study of OX40 agonist ivuxolimab in advanced cancers. Systemic immunosuppression or a history of autoimmune disease excluded patients. Baseline, cycle 4 day 1, and cycle 7 day 1 were the blood sampling points. The input for sequencing was CD4+ or CD8+ T cells sorted from blood, taken in a trial of the OX40 agonist ivuxolimab. This TCR was recovered from an adult with an advanced solid tumor such as melanoma, head and neck, liver or kidney cancer.

The CDR3 protein is CATRSGSWNEQFF. The CDR3 nucleotides read TGTGCCACTCGTTCCGGATCCTGGAATGAGCAGTTCTTC. The chain is built from TRBV6-4 and TRBJ2-1; D unresolved. V was shortened by 10 bases and J by 7 bases, with 17 bases between the two germline ends. This CDR3 is built from 13 residues. Germline CDR1 and CDR2: MRHNA and SNTAGT.